The rows below give T cell receptor beta chains drawn from one sample of a study of CD8 T cells in ankylosing spondylitis. TCRdb reprocessed the 5' RACE reads via MiXCR and lists one record per CDR3 protein. Among around 150,000 distinct CDR3 sequences, around 18% were seen once, and the ten largest hold roughly 8%. Sequenced: blood, either unsorted or a sorted T cell fraction (not recorded which). The receptor set was obtained from a male donor with ankylosing spondylitis or in good health (not recorded which). CDR3s include the opening cysteine and the closing phenylalanine or tryptophan. Each record gives: clone size, D gene, V gene, J gene, CDR3 DNA, CDR3 protein. A D gene is named only where the DNA matches it firmly. Only part of the rows carry a size: once, few, many, or a class if the clone is expanded.

>many|TRBD1|TRBV27|TRBJ1-3
TGTGCCAGCAGTCCGGGACAGGGGTTCTCTGGAAACACCATATATTTT
CASSPGQGFSGNTIYF
>few|.|TRBV14|TRBJ1-2
TGTGCCAGCAGCCAAGCAATAGGGGACGGCTACACCTTC
CASSQAIGDGYTF
>few|TRBD1|TRBV7-6|TRBJ2-1
TGTGCCAGCAGCTTAGGGGGACAGAGTTACAATGAGCAGTTCTTC
CASSLGGQSYNEQFF
>many|TRBD1|TRBV5-1|TRBJ2-2
TGCGCCAGCATCCTCTCCCCCCAGGGGGCCACCGGGGAGCTGTTTTTT
CASILSPQGATGELFF
>.|.|TRBV6-5|TRBJ2-2
TGTGCCAGCAGTTACGAGCGGAACACCGGGGAGCTGTTTTTT
CASSYERNTGELFF
>.|TRBD2|TRBV20-1|TRBJ2-1
TGCAGTGCTCACGGTAGCGGGAGGGCCGCCTACAATGAGCAGTTCTTC
CSAHGSGRAAYNEQFF
>many|TRBD2|TRBV29-1|TRBJ2-1
TGCAGCGTAGGACTAGCGGGAGGGGTTAATGAGCAGTTCTTC
CSVGLAGGVNEQFF
>many|.|TRBV18|TRBJ2-1
TGTGCCAGCTCATCTACAGTGCAGCAGTTCTTC
CASSSTVQQFF
>.|TRBD2|TRBV14|TRBJ2-1
TGTGCCAGCAGCCAAGCTCGCCGACTAGCGGGAGGCTCAAATGAGCAGTTCTTC
CASSQARRLAGGSNEQFF
>many|TRBD2|TRBV7-8|TRBJ2-2
TGTGCCAGCAGCTTAAGAACTAGCGAGGGGGAGCTGTTTTTT
CASSLRTSEGELFF
>.|.|TRBV5-1|TRBJ2-1
TGCGCCAGCAAACCTCTAGTGGGAGGTTCCTACAATGAGCAGTTCTTC
CASKPLVGGSYNEQFF
>few|.|TRBV4-1|TRBJ1-5
TGCGCCAGCAGCCAAGATCAGGCAGGGAATCAGCCCCAGCATTTT
CASSQDQAGNQPQHF
>.|TRBD1|TRBV6-5|TRBJ1-1
TGTGCCAGCAGTTACTTCGGGACAGGGAGAACTGAAGCTTTCTTT
CASSYFGTGRTEAFF
>many|.|TRBV5-1|TRBJ2-1
TGCGCCAGCAGCTTGGTTCCAGGGACCTACAATGAGCAGTTCTTC
CASSLVPGTYNEQFF
>.|.|TRBV7-3|TRBJ2-2
TGTGCCAGCAGCTTACTAGCTGGGAGGACCGGGGAGCTGTTTTTT
CASSLLAGRTGELFF
>many|.|TRBV24-1|TRBJ2-4
TGTGCCACCAGTGATTCCCCCAGGAAGAGGGGAGAATCGGCCAAAAACATTCAGTACTTC
CATSDSPRKRGESAKNIQYF
>many|.|TRBV20-1|TRBJ1-1
TGCAGTGCTAGTGGGGACACTGAAGCTTTCTTT
CSASGDTEAFF
>.|TRBD2|TRBV9|TRBJ2-3
TGTGCCAGCAGCGAACGGAGAAAAACTGGGACTAGCGGGAGGATTGGGATTGGCACAGATACGCAGTATTTT
CASSERRKTGTSGRIGIGTDTQYF
>many|.|TRBV25-1|TRBJ2-2
TGTGCCAGCAGTGAATTGCTGGGAGAGAACACCGGGGAGCTGTTTTTT
CASSELLGENTGELFF
>many|TRBD1|TRBV20-1|TRBJ1-5
TGCAGTGCTAGAGAACCTATGGGACAGGGAAATCAGCCCCAGCATTTT
CSAREPMGQGNQPQHF
>.|TRBD2|TRBV7-9|TRBJ2-1
TGTGCCAGCAGCCCAGCGGGACTAGCGGGAGACAATGAGCAGTTCTTC
CASSPAGLAGDNEQFF
>few|TRBD1|TRBV10-3|TRBJ1-2
TGTGCCATCAGCCGAGGACAGGGGGTCAACTATGGCTACACCTTC
CAISRGQGVNYGYTF
>many|TRBD2|TRBV12-3/TRBV12-4|TRBJ2-7
TGTGCCAGCAGTTTAATCGGGACTAGCGTCTACGAGCAGTACTTC
CASSLIGTSVYEQYF
>many|TRBD2|TRBV5-1|TRBJ2-3
TGCGCCAGCAGCAGCGGACTAGCGGGAGCTACAGATACGCAGTATTTT
CASSSGLAGATDTQYF
>many|.|TRBV6-2/TRBV6-3|TRBJ2-5
TGTGCCAGCAGACAGAGTAAAGAGACCCAGTACTTC
CASRQSKETQYF
>few|TRBD1|TRBV6-5|TRBJ2-7
TGTGCCAGCAGTTACTCCCGGGCAGGGGGAGCCTACGAGCAGTACTTC
CASSYSRAGGAYEQYF
>.|.|TRBV3-1|TRBJ1-6
TGTGCCAGCAGCGGGAGCAGGTACTATAATTCACCCCTCCACTTT
CASSGSRYYNSPLHF
>few|.|TRBV30|TRBJ1-1
TGTGCCTGGAGTTCCCCCAGGGTGGGCACTGAAGCTTTCTTT
CAWSSPRVGTEAFF
>few|TRBD1|TRBV14|TRBJ2-7
TGTGCCAGCAGCCCAATGGGACAGGGGCACTCCTACGAGCAGTACTTC
CASSPMGQGHSYEQYF
>few|.|TRBV29-1|TRBJ1-5
TGCAGCGTTGAAGACCCGACCGGGCAGCCCCAGCATTTT
CSVEDPTGQPQHF
>few|.|TRBV5-1|TRBJ2-1
TGCGCCAGCAGCTTGGAAGGGGGCTACAATGAGCAGTTCTTC
CASSLEGGYNEQFF
>many|.|TRBV20-1|TRBJ1-6
TGCAGTGCTAGAGATCACTCGAAGGGGGGAGGTTCACCCCTCCACTTT
CSARDHSKGGGSPLHF
>many|TRBD2|TRBV19|TRBJ2-1
TGTGCCAGTACCCGGACTAGCGGGAGGAATGAGCAGTTCTTC
CASTRTSGRNEQFF
>many|TRBD1|TRBV20-1|TRBJ2-5
TGCAGTGCCCAAACTCAGGGGGTGGGCGAGACCCAGTACTTC
CSAQTQGVGETQYF
>few|.|TRBV27|TRBJ2-1
TGTGCCAGCAGTTTTGGGGGTCGGGGGCGGTCTGGTTACAATGAGCAGTTCTTC
CASSFGGRGRSGYNEQFF
>many|.|TRBV12-3/TRBV12-4|TRBJ2-7
TGTGCCAGCAGCCAAAGGTCGAGCCGCTACGAGCAGTACTTC
CASSQRSSRYEQYF
>many|.|TRBV12-3/TRBV12-4|TRBJ1-2
TGTGCCAGCAGCATCATTGACAGGTCCTATGGCTACACCTTC
CASSIIDRSYGYTF
>many|.|TRBV2|TRBJ2-1
TGTGCCAGCAGTGAAGGGGTCCTCAATGAGCAGTTCTTC
CASSEGVLNEQFF
>.|TRBD1|TRBV2|TRBJ2-7
TGTGCCAGCCTACAGGGGTACGAGCAGTACTTC
CASLQGYEQYF